This T cell receptor (beta chain) was recovered during a study of blood T cell repertoires in acute mononucleosis (TCRdb year 2020). Regarding the complete study: Acute-phase samples were taken within 2 weeks of symptom onset, representing the primary response. During acute infection, mean YVL-BR-specific and GLC-BM-specific cells made up about 2.3% and 0.99% of blood CD8 T cells. A mean blood EBV load of roughly 4 log10 genome copies per million B cells was observed during acute infection, and a mean blood EBV load of 2.5 to 3 was observed at convalescence.

What the study reported, not specific to this receptor: With just a few donors in the cohort, the group averages were based on very few individuals. Because only a fraction of each donor's blood was analyzed, sampling error might partly explain the low overlap between acute and convalescent clonotypes. In TCR repertoire selection for BRLF1 (YVL-BR), TCRalpha CDR3 motifs took on a dominant role, whereas TCRbeta played only a minimal one. Although only around 9.6% of unique acute clonotypes carried over into convalescence, these persisting clonotypes made up most of the response, and the remainder were seemingly replaced by new, diverse de novo clonotypes.

For TCR profiling, total RNA from no fewer than 9,000 sorted tetramer+ CD8 T cells was reverse transcribed into cDNA. PCR with primers that anneal to V and J regions amplified CDR3 regions and added unique molecular identifiers to track templates. The immunoSEQ platform, including its sequencing and error-correction standards, was used to profile TCRalpha and TCRbeta chains. In the paper's pipeline: Clonal copy numbers were corrected for sequencing and PCR errors, and CDR3s were defined per IMGT conventions. Analysis was restricted to productive rearrangements and performed with immunoSEQ Analyzer versions 2.0 and 3.0, while gene-pairing frequencies underwent further processing in Microsoft Excel. V-J pairings were visualized as Circos plots, and CDR3 motifs were found with MEME plus a custom motifSearch program. The probability of generation of TCR sequences was calculated using the OLGA algorithm. Clonotypes found at both visits were termed persistent, clonotypes found only in the acute phase were termed nonpersistent, and clonotypes found only at convalescence were termed de novo. An amino acid clonotype used by more than one donor was defined as a public TCR. TCRdb re-hosts the immuneACCESS table, in-frame sequences only. Its copies lack some clones; in the studies checked, an unresolved V gene accounts for under half of them, and the cause for the rest is not known. V, J and clone size are taken as reported in that table, and D and trimming were inferred from the DNA itself. The sample includes 6,000 to 9,000 clones, with less than 30% observed a single time. The top ten clones comprise around 28% of the sample.

Taken with the paper, the label for time point translates to: acute infectious mononucleosis, at clinical presentation within 2 weeks of symptom onset (visit 1). CD8 T cell responses to two immunodominant EBV epitopes, BRLF1 109 (YVL-BR) and BMLF1 280 (GLC-BM), were tracked in the study over primary infection. Primary EBV infection was taken to be indicated by a positive serum heterophile antibody test and EBV viral capsid antigen-specific IgM. As a first step, magnetic positive selection (MACS) was used to enrich total CD8 T cells from the PBMCs. A FACSAria III was used to sort live CD3+ CD8+ tetramer+ cells to a purity above 85%. A PE-conjugated tetramer loaded with the BRLF1 109-117 peptide was used to sort the cells. After tetramer sorting, TCR repertoires of EBV epitope-specific CD8 T cells were deep-sequenced directly ex vivo at acute infection and at convalescence. Donors were three people aged roughly 18 to 30 with clinical acute infectious mononucleosis and laboratory evidence of primary EBV infection. Heparinized peripheral blood was collected once when donors presented clinically with mononucleosis symptoms and a second time roughly 6 months afterward. Ficoll-Paque density gradient centrifugation was used to isolate PBMCs.

The CDR3 runs 14 amino acids, cysteine and phenylalanine included. Of all the DNA, just the CDR3 is kept, 42 bases in frame from base 1. For this chain, trimming is 6 bases at the V end and 5 bases at the J end, and the number of junction bases without a gene match is 9. The germline V gene (reference sequence) yields MNHEY for CDR1 and SMNVEV for CDR2. Worth noting for this clone: The likely explanation is a read error, given a far larger clone one base away. This sample includes further DNA sequences coding for the same CDR3.

The sequence derives from a woman aged 18-30 years with infectious mononucleosis caused by EBV. Recombination joined TRBV27 with TRBJ2-7; 8 central nucleotides agree with TRBD2. The sequences come from EBV YVL epitope tetramer+ CD8+ T cells sorted from PBMCs, collected during acute infectious mononucleosis. What this sample's cell subset or site label stands for: CD8 T cells binding a tetramer with EBV BRLF1 109-117 peptide (YVL-BR). The encoded CDR3 is CASSLAAREDEQYF. In nucleotide form, the sequence is TGTGCCAGCAGCTTGGCGGCGCGGGAGGACGAGCAGTACTTC.